Sequencing of this T cell receptor beta chain was carried out in a study of cytomegalovirus exposure and HLA in healthy donors. The V gene end was trimmed by 3 bases and the J gene end by 9 bases; junction bases not matched to a gene: 0. The germline gives CDR1 MNHEY, CDR2 SMNVEV (reference sequence). This CDR3 comprises 12 residues. The PCR used 60 Vbeta and 13 Jbeta primers. The method was immunoSEQ multiplex PCR; TCRdb's version includes in-frame clones alone and lacks a portion of them. The sample holds roughly 150,000 clones; approximately 84% are singletons and the top ten take over 2.5%. The sample was PBMCs. V and J are TRBV27 and TRBJ2-2, with 8 positions matching TRBD2. The source of this sequence is a man aged 30 to 39 in good health and CMV-seropositive. CDR3 DNA: TGTGCCAGCAGTTTTAGCGGGAGGGAGCTGTTTTTT. Amino acids: CASSFSGRELFF.